This T cell receptor beta chain stems from a study of blood T cell repertoires in COVID-19. This CDR3 has 15 amino acids. Germline CDR1 GTSNPN, CDR2 SVGIG (reference sequence). J lost 4 bases, V lost 2 bases, and 7 bases had no gene match. TCRdb's table, derived via immunoSEQ multiplex PCR, lists solely in-frame clones and lacks some. The sample includes about 150,000 clones, 70% to 90% of them seen just once. The clonotype was recovered from a man aged 55-75 years with COVID-19, enrolled during active disease. V and J are TRBV30 and TRBJ2-3, with 9 bases fitting TRBD2. Sequenced: peripheral blood. The CDR3 nucleotides are TGTGCCTGGAGTAGAGTAGCGGGAGTGGCAGATACGCAGTATTTT. Amino acids: CAWSRVAGVADTQYF.